This T cell receptor beta chain was identified in a study of blood T cell repertoires in COVID-19. Across the whole study: From T cells, B-cell-depleted T cells, or PBMCs came the material, which was cDNA or gDNA.

Authors' methods: Reference gene primer amplification gave nucleated cell count estimates. The assay was immunoSEQ multiplex PCR, and TCRdb's table has in-frame clones only and misses some. The V and J calls and clone size come from that table; D and trimming were worked out from the DNA. Of over 150,000 clones listed, more than 70% are singletons. Germline assignment: CDR1 LNHDA and CDR2 SQIVND (reference sequence). The CDR3 consists of 16 residues. The V segment lost 4 bases and the J segment 4 bases; nucleotides outside the gene matches: 7. The rearrangement joins TRBV19 to TRBJ2-1, with 10 bases fitting TRBD2. Sequenced: peripheral blood. This TCR was sampled from a man aged 45-60 years with active or convalescent COVID-19. CDR3 nucleotide sequence: TGTGCCAGTAGTAGAAGCGGGGGGGCTATATACAATGAGCAGTTCTTC. This codes for CASSRSGGAIYNEQFF. The variable domain in full, completed from reference TRBV19 and TRBJ2-1, reads DGGITQSPKYLFRKEGQNVTLSCEQNLNHDAMYWYRQDPGQGLRLIYYSQIVNDFQKGDIAEGYSVSREKKESFPLTVTSAQKNPTAFYLCASSRSGGAIYNEQFFGPGTRLTVL.